This TCR beta chain is drawn from a study of shared T cell receptors in the human thymus. This CDR3 has 13 residues. The germline V gene has CDR1 MNHEY and CDR2 SMNVEV (reference sequence). V lost 5 bases, J lost 7 bases, and 13 bases lay in between. Clones were sequenced by immunoSEQ multiplex PCR, and TCRdb holds only the in-frame ones, with some missing. The table records almost 550,000 clones, 70% to 80% of them present only once. This sample also appeared in a second study, on human thymus T cells.

The chain employs TRBV27 and TRBJ2-3, with no clear D. The receptor was derived from a boy in the first two years of life with a congenital heart defect. Material: thymocytes. CDR3 nucleotides: TGTGCCAGCAGTCTATGTCCCTCCTATACGCAGTATTTT. Translated, it gives CASSLCPSYTQYF.